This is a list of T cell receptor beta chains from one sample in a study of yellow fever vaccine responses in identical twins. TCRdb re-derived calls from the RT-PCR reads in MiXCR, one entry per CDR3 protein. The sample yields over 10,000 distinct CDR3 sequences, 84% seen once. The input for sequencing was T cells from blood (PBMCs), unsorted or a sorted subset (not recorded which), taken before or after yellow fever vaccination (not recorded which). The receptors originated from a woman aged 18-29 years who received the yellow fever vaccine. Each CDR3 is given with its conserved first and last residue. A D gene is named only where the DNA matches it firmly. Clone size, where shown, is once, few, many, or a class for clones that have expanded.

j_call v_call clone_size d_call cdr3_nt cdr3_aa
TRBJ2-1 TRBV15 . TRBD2 TGTGCCACCAGTTCAGAGCTCGCTAGCGGGAGAGGACCGGATGAGCAGTTCTTC CATSSELASGRGPDEQFF
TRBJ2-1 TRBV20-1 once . TGCAGTGCTATCATAACTGCATACAATGAGCAGTTCTTC CSAIITAYNEQFF
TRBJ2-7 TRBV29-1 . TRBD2 TGCAGCTCTCTGACTAGCGGGGAACACCACTACGAGCAGTACTTC CSSLTSGEHHYEQYF
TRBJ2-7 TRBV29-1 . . TGCAGCGTCGCCAGCTACGAGCAGTACTTC CSVASYEQYF
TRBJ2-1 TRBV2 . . TGTGCCAGCAGTGAAGCGCGTAATGAGCAGTTCTTC CASSEARNEQFF
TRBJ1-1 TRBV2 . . TGTGCCAGCAGTCGACAGGACGTGAACACTGAAGCTTTCTTT CASSRQDVNTEAFF
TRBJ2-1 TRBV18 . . TGTGCCAGCTCACCCATGCAGAGCTCCTACAATGAGCAGTTCTTC CASSPMQSSYNEQFF
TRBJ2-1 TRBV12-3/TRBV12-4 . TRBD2 TGTGCCAGCAGTTTGAGGACTAGCGGGAACAATGAGCAGTTCTTC CASSLRTSGNNEQFF
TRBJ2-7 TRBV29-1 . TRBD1 TGCAGCGTTTCTCAGTGGACAGGGGACGAGCAGTACTTC CSVSQWTGDEQYF
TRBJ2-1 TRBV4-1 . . TGCGCCAGCAGCCAAGATACCGGAATAGGGAATGAGCAGTTCTTC CASSQDTGIGNEQFF
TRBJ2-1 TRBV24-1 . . TGTGCCACCAGTGATTATCCAGGGGAGCCCGGAAGCTCCTACAATGAGCAGTTCTTC CATSDYPGEPGSSYNEQFF
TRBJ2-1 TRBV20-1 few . TGCAGTGCTAGCCATGGGGGAAAGCAGTTCTTC CSASHGGKQFF
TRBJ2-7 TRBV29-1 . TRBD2 TGCAGCTTCGGGGGGGTCGTCTCGCCGGGGGGGACCTACGAGCAGTACTTC CSFGGVVSPGGTYEQYF
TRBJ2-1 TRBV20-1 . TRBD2 TGCAGTGCTAGAGGCGTAGCGGGAGGATATGGTGAGCAGTTCTTC CSARGVAGGYGEQFF
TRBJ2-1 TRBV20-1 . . TGCAGTGCGCCCCGGAGGGGGGAGCATGAGCAGTTCTTC CSAPRRGEHEQFF
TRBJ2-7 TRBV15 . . TGTGCCACCAGCAGAGGGGATGGTGAGCAGTACTTC CATSRGDGEQYF
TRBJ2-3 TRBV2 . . TGTGCCAGCAGTGGACGAACAGGGAGAGATACGCAGTATTTT CASSGRTGRDTQYF
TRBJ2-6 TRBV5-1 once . TGCGCCAGCAGCTTGATGAACGAGGGAGCCTCTGGGGCCAACGTCCTGACTTTC CASSLMNEGASGANVLTF
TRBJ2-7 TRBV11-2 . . TGTGCCAGCAGGGAAGGACAGCTCTACGAGCAGTACTTC CASREGQLYEQYF
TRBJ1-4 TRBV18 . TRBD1 TGTGCCAGCTCACCACCTCCGGGACAGGGGCGTGAAAAACTGTTTTTT CASSPPPGQGREKLFF
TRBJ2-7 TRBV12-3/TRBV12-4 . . TGTGCCAGCAGTTTAGCGGGGGAATCCTACGAGCAGTACTTC CASSLAGESYEQYF
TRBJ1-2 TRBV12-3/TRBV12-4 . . TGTGCCAGCAGTTCCCCCCAACTAGGGGACTATGGCTACACCTTC CASSSPQLGDYGYTF
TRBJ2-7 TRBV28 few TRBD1 TGTGCCAGCAGTCCCCCCGGGACAGACCTATACGAGCAGTACTTC CASSPPGTDLYEQYF
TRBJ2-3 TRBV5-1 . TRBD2 TGCGCCAGCAGCCCCGGGACTAGCGGGAGTACAGATACGCAGTATTTT CASSPGTSGSTDTQYF
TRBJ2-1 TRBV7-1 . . TGTGCCAGCACCTCCTCCCCCGATGAGCAGTTCTTC CASTSSPDEQFF
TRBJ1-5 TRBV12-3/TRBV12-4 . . TGTGCCAGCAGTCCCCTGGGCGCAATCTCGGGCAATCAGCCCCAGCATTTT CASSPLGAISGNQPQHF
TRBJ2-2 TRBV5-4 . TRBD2 TGTGCCAGCAGCTCAGTCGGGGGGACCGGGGAGCTGTTTTTT CASSSVGGTGELFF
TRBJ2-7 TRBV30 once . TGTGCCTGGACTATCGCCACCACCTACGAGCAGTACTTC CAWTIATTYEQYF
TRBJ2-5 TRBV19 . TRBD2 TGTGCCAGTAGCACTCGGACTAGCGGTCAAGAGACCCAGTACTTC CASSTRTSGQETQYF
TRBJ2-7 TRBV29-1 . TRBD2 TGCAGCGTCGGTTTAGCGGGTCGTGGAGAGCAGTACTTC CSVGLAGRGEQYF
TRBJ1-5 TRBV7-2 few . TGTGCCAGCAGGCTGGGACGGCAGCCCCAGCATTTT CASRLGRQPQHF
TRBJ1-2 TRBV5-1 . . TGCGCCAGCAGCCCAGCGGACAGCTTCGTGTATGGCTACACCTTC CASSPADSFVYGYTF
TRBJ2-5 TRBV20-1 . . TGCAGTGTCGGGAGTGAAGAGACCCAGTACTTC CSVGSEETQYF
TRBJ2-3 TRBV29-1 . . TGCAGCGTTGATACTGTTTCAGATACGCAGTATTTT CSVDTVSDTQYF
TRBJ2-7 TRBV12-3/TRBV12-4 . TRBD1 TGTGCCAGCAGAGCCGGGACAGGGATCTACGAGCAGTACTTC CASRAGTGIYEQYF
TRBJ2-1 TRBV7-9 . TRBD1 TGTGCCAGCAGAGGACAGGGGGAATACAATGAGCAGTTCTTC CASRGQGEYNEQFF
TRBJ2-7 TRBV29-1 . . TGCAGCGTCCGAATCAGCGGTACTGGGGAGCAGTACTTC CSVRISGTGEQYF
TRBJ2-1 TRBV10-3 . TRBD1 TGTGCCATCAGGGGGACAGAGGGATACAATGAGCAGTTCTTC CAIRGTEGYNEQFF
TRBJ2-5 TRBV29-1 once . TGCAGCGTTGAAAGGGCCACCCTCCAAGAGACCCAGTACTTC CSVERATLQETQYF
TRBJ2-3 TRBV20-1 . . TGCAGTGCTGGGGGGCCTAACACAGATACGCAGTATTTT CSAGGPNTDTQYF
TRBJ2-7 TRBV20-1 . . TGCAGTGCTAGCATGAATTCCCCGCAGAGCTACGAGCAGTACTTC CSASMNSPQSYEQYF
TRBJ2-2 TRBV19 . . TGTGCCAGTATGAAGGGGACCGGGGAGCTGTTTTTT CASMKGTGELFF
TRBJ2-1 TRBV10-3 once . TGTGCCATCAGTGAGACTAGCTACAATGAGCAGTTCTTC CAISETSYNEQFF
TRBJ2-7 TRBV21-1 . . TGTGCCAGCAGTTCCAGGCCCCTCGAGCAGTACTTC CASSSRPLEQYF
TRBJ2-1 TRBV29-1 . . TGCAGCGCCCAGAGGGCCCATGGCGAGCAGTTCTTC CSAQRAHGEQFF
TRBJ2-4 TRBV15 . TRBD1 TGTGCCACCAGCCGAGGGGGCGATTTAGCCAAAAACATTCAGTACTTC CATSRGGDLAKNIQYF
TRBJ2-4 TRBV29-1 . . TGCAGCGTCCTTCTGGATAACATTCAGTACTTC CSVLLDNIQYF
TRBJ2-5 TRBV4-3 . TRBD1 TGCGCCAGCAGCCCCAGAGGGACAGGGGAAAACGGGGAGACCCAGTACTTC CASSPRGTGENGETQYF
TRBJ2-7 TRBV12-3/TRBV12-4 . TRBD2 TGTGCCAGCAGCTATACTAGCGGGGGTTTCTCCTACGAGCAGTACTTC CASSYTSGGFSYEQYF
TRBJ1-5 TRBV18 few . TGTGCCAGCTCACGAGAGGAAAGTCAGCCCCAGCATTTT CASSREESQPQHF
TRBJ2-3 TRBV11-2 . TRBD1 TGTGCCAGCAGCTTGTCCCCGGGACAGGGCACAGATACGCAGTATTTT CASSLSPGQGTDTQYF
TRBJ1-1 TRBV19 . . TGTGCCACCAGAGAGGGGGGAACTGAAGCTTTCTTT CATREGGTEAFF
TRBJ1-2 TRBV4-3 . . TGCGCCAGCAGCCAAGACGTAACCAGGGCCTATGGCTACACCTTC CASSQDVTRAYGYTF
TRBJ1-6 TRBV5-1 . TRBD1 TGCGCCAGCAGCTTGGGCAGGGACAGGGGCGGTTCACCCCTCCACTTT CASSLGRDRGGSPLHF
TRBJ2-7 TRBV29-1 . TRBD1 TGCAGCGTTGGACAGGGTAACTCCTACGAGCAGTACTTC CSVGQGNSYEQYF
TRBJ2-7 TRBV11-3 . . TGTGCCAGCAGCAAAGACTCCTACGAGCAGTACTTC CASSKDSYEQYF